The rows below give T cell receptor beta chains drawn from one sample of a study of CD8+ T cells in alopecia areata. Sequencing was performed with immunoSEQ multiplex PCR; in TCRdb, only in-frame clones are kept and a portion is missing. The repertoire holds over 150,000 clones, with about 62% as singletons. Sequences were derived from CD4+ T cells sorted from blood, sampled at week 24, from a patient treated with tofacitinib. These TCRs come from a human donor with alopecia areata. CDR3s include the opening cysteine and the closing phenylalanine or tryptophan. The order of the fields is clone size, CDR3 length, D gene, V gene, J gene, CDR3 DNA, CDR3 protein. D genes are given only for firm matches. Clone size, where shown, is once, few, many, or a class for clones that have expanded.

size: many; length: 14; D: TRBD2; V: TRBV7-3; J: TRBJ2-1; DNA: TGTGCCAGCAGCCCTACTAGCGGGTACAATGAGCAGTTCTTC; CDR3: CASSPTSGYNEQFF
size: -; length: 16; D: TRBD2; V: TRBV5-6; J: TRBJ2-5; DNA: TGTGCCAGCAGCTTCCGACTAGCAGGGTACCAAGAGACCCAGTACTTC; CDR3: CASSFRLAGYQETQYF
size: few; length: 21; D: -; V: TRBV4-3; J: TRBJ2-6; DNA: TGCGCCAGCAGCCAAGATGCGTTCCGGCCAATAGACCTCTCTGGGGCCAACGTCCTGACTTTC; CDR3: CASSQDAFRPIDLSGANVLTF
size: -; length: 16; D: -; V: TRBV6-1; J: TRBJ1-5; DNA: TGTGCCAGCAGTGAAGCGCTTCGGGGGATAGGTCAGCCCCAGCATTTT; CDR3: CASSEALRGIGQPQHF
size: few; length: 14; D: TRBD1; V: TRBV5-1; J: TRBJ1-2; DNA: TGCGCCAGCAGCTTAGAAACAGGGGGCCGCGGCTACACCTTC; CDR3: CASSLETGGRGYTF
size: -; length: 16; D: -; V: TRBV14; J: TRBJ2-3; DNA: TGTGCCAGCAGCCCCTCGGACTTGTTGATCGCAGATACGCAGTATTTT; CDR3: CASSPSDLLIADTQYF
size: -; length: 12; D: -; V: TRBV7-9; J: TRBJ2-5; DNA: TGTGCCAGCAGCCCCCAGCAAGAGACCCAGTACTTC; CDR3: CASSPQQETQYF
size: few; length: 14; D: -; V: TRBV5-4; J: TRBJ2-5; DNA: TGTGCCAGCAGCTTGGCGGGCTGGGAAGAGACCCAGTACTTC; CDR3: CASSLAGWEETQYF
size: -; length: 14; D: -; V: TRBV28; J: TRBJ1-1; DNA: TGTGCCAGCCCGCCTGCGGGGGCGCTGACTGAAGCTTTCTTT; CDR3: CASPPAGALTEAFF
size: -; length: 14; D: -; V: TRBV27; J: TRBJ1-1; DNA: TGTGCCAGCAGTCCCCGGAGACTGAACACTGAAGCTTTCTTT; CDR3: CASSPRRLNTEAFF
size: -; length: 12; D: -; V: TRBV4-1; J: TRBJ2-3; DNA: TGCGCCAGCAGCCCTACTTCCTATACGCAGTATTTT; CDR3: CASSPTSYTQYF
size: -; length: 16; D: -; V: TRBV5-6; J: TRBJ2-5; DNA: TGTGCCAGCAGCTTGCAGGGACGTGGGTTCCAAGAGACCCAGTACTTC; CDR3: CASSLQGRGFQETQYF
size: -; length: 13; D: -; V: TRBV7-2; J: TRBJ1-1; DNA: TGTGCCAGCAGCTTAGGACAGAACACTGAAGCTTTCTTT; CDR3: CASSLGQNTEAFF
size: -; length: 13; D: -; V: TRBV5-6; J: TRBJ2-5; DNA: TGTGCCAGCAGCTTTTGGGGGCGGGAGACCCAGTACTTC; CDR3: CASSFWGRETQYF
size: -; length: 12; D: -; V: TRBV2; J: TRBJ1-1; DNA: TGTGCCAGCAGTGGGGACGAAAAGATTGCTTTCTTT; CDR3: CASSGDEKIAFF
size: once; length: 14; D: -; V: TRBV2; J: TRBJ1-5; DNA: -; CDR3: CASSEGTSGQPQHF
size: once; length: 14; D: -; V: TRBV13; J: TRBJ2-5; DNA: TGTGCCAGCAGCATCGGCCTCAGTCAAGAGACCCAGTACTTC; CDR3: CASSIGLSQETQYF
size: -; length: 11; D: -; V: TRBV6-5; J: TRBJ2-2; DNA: TGTGCCAGCAGTTACCAACGGGAGCTGTTTTTT; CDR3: CASSYQRELFF
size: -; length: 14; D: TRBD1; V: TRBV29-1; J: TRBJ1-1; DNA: TGCAGCGTAATGACCGGGACAGCGAACACTGAAGCTTTCTTT; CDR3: CSVMTGTANTEAFF
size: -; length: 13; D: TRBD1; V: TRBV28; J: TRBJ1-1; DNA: TGTGCCGTACAGGGGAGATGGGGGACTGAAGCTTTCTTT; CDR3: CAVQGRWGTEAFF
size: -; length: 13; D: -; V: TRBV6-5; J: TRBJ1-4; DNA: TGTGCCAGCAGTTACTCTCAGGGCAGAAAACTGTTTTTT; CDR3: CASSYSQGRKLFF
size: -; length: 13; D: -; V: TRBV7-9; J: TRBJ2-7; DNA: TGTGCCAGCAGCTTCGGGCCGGACTACGAGCAGTACTTC; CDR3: CASSFGPDYEQYF
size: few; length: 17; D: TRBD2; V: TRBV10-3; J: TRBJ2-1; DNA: TGTGCCATCACTAATACCGGGACTAGCGGGTCCTACAATGAGCAGTTCTTC; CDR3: CAITNTGTSGSYNEQFF
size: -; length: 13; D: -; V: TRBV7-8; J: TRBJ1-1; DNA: TGTGCCAGCAGCTTACTAGGGGACACTGAAGCTTTCTTT; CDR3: CASSLLGDTEAFF
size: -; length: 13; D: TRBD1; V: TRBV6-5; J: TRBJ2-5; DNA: TGTGCCAGCAGGGACAGGGGGAGGGAGACCCAGTACTTC; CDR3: CASRDRGRETQYF
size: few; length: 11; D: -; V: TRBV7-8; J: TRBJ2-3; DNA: TGTGCCAGCAGCTTTGAGGATCTTTTGTATTTT; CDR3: CASSFEDLLYF
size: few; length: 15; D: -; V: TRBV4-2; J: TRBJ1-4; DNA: TGTGCCAGCAGCAAAGAGACTGCCGCCAATGAAAAACTGTTTTTT; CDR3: CASSKETAANEKLFF
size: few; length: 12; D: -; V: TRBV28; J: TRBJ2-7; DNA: TGTGCCAGTATGGAGGGAACCTACGAGCAGTACTTC; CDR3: CASMEGTYEQYF
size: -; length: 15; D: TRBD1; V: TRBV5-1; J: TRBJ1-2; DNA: TGCGCCAGCAGCCCCGGGACAGGGATACCCTATGGCTACACCTTC; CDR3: CASSPGTGIPYGYTF